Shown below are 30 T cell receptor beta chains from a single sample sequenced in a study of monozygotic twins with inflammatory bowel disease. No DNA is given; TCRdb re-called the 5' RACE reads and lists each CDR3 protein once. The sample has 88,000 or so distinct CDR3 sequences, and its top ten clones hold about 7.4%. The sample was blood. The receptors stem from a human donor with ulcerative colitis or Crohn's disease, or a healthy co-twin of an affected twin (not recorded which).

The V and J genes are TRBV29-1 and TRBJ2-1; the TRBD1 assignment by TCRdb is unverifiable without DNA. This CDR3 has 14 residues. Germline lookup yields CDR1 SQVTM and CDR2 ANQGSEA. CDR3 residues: CSVGGQVSYNEQFF.

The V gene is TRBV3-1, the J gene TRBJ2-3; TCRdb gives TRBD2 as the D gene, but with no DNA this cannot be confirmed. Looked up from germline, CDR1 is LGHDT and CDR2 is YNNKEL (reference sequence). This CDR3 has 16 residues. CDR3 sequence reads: CASSAPRDYLPDTQYF.

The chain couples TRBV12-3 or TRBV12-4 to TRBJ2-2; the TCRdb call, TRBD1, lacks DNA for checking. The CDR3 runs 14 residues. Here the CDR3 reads CASRGPPDRGLLFF.

The CDR3 is CASSWGTRRGEQYF. This chain connects TRBV5-1 to TRBJ2-7; TCRdb's assignment of TRBD1 cannot be checked, as there is no DNA. Germline V CDR1 and CDR2: SGHRS, YFSETQ. This CDR3 region has 14 residues. Looking up the rest from reference TRBV5-1 and TRBJ2-7 gives the full variable domain: KAGVTQTPRYLIKTRGQQVTLSCSPISGHRSVSWYQQTPGQGLQFLFEYFSETQRNKGNFPGRFSGRQFSNSRSEMNVSTLELGDSALYLCASSWGTRRGEQYFGPGTRLTVT.

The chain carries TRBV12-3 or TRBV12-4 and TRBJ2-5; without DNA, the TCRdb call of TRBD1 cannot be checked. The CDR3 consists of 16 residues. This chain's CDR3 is CASSFHRGAGEETQYF.

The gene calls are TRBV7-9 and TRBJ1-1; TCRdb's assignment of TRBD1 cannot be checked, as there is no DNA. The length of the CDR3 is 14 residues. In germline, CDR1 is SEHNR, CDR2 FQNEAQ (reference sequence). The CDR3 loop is CASSPGDRGTEASF.

The CDR3 loop reads CASSRTGGFYEQYF. The genes are TRBV19 and TRBJ2-7; TCRdb selects TRBD1, and the lack of DNA leaves this call unchecked. The germline CDR1 and CDR2 sequences are LNHDA and SQIVND (reference sequence). This CDR3 is built from 14 residues.

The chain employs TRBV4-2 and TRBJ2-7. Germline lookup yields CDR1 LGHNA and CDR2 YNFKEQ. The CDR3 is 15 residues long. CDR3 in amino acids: CASSQVRDGAYEQYF.

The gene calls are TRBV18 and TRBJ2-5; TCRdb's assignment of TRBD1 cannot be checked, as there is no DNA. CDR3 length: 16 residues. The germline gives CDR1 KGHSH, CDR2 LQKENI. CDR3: CASSPPSDRPRVTQYF.

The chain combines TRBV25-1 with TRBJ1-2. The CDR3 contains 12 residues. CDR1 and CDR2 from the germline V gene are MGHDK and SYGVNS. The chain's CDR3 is CATLGSGYGYTF.

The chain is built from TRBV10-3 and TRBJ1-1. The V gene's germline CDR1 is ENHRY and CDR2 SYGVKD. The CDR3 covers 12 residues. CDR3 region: CAIRATNTEAFF.

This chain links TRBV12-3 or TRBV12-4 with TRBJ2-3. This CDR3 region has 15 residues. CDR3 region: CASSLPRGGIDTQYF.

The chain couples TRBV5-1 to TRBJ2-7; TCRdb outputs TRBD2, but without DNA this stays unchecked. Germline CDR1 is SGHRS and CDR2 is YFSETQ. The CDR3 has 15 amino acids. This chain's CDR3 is CASSLAEGHSYEQYF.

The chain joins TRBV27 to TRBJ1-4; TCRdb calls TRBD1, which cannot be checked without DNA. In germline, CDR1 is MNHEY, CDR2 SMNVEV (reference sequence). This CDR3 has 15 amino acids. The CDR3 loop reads CASSPADRINEKLFF.

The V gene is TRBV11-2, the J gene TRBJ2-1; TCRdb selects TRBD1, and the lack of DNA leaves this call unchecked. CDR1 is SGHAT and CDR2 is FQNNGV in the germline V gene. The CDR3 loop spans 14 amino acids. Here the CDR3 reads CASSFGTGHNEQFF.

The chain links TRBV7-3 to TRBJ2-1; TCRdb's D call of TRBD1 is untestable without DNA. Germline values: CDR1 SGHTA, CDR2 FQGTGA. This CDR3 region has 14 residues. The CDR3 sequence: CASSSGIHRNEQFF.

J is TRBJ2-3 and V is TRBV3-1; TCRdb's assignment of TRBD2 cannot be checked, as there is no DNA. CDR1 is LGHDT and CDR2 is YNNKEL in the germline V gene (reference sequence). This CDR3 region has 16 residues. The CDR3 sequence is CASSPTSGGYTDTQYF.

The CDR3 spells CAGSLVAGGGDTQYF. The V gene is TRBV7-2, the J gene TRBJ2-3; TCRdb indicates TRBD2, and absent DNA this call remains unverified. The CDR3 is 15 residues long. Per germline, CDR1 SGHTA and CDR2 FQGNSA.

This chain's CDR3 is CSARDLQRAFSYEQYF. The chain combines TRBV20-1 with TRBJ2-7; the TCRdb D gene call, TRBD2, has no DNA to confirm it. The germline V gene has CDR1 DFQATT and CDR2 SNEGSKA (reference sequence). This CDR3 is 16 amino acids long.

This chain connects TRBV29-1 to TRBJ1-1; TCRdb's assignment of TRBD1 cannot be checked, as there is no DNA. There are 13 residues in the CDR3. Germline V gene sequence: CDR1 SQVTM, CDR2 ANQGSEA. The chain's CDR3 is CSAGWTADTEAFF.

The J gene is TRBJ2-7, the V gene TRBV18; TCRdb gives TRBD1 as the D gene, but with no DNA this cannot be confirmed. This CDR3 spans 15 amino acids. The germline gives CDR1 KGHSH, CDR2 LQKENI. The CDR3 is CASSLAGYSSYEQYF.

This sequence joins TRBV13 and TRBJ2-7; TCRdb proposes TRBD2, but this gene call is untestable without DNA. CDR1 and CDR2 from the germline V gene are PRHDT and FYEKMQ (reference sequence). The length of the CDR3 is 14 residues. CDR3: CASSLGNPLGEQYF.

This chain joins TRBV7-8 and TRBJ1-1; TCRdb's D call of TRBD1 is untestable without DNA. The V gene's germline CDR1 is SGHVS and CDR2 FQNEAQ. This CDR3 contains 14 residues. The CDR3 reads CASSLGTGRTEAFF.

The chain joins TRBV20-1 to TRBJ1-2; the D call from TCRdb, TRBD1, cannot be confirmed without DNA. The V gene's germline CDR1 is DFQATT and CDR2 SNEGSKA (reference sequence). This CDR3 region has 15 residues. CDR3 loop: CSARATGTGGYGYTF.

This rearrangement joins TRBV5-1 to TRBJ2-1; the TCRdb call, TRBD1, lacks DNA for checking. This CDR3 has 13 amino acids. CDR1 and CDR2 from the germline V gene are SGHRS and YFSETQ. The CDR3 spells CASSFPAGDSQFF.

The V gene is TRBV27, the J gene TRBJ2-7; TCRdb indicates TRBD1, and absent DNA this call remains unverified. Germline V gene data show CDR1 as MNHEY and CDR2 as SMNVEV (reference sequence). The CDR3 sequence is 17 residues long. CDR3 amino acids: CASSFPSSGGNSYEQYF.

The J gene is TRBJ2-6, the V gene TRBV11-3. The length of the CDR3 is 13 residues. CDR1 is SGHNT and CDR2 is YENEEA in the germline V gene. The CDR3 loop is CASSLTGANVLTF.

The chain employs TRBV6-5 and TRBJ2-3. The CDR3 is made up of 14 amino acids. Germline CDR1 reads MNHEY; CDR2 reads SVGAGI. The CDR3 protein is CASSYSGVADTQYF.

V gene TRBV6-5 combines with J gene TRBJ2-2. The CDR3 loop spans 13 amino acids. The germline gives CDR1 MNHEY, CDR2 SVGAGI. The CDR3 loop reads CASSLLGVGELFF.

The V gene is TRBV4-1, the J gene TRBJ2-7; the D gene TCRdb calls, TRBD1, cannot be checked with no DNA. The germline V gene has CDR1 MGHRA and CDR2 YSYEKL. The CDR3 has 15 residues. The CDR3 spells CASSRNPGQGNEQYF.